This passage covers 23 T cell receptor beta chains from one sample sequenced in a study of shared clonotypes between healthy human individuals. Generated by immunoSEQ multiplex PCR, the TCRdb table keeps only in-frame clones and is missing some. The sample has 2 million to 3 million clones, over 85% seen once. Material: naive CD4+ T cells from PBMCs. Documented subset: CD45RA+ positively selected. Receptors were obtained from a man in his late teens or twenties in good health. Some clones in this sample may be carry-over from other donors' samples.

This clone appeared once. This chain connects TRBV10-3 to TRBJ2-5, with a weak D call TRBD2 (6 bases). The germline V gene has CDR1 ENHRY and CDR2 SYGVKD. The CDR3 runs to 15 residues. V was trimmed by 2 bases and J by 2 bases, leaving 12 bases between them. As DNA, the CDR3 is TGTGCCATCAGTGAGGTCCGGGGGTCTCAAGAGACCCAGTACTTC. Translated: CAISEVRGSQETQYF.

In the case of this clone: The sample holds other DNA sequences that translate to the same CDR3. The chain has TRBV28 and TRBJ2-1; TRBD2 is a possible D gene (5 bases). The germline V and J ends were trimmed by 8 bases and 8 bases, with 10 bases remaining between them. This CDR3 region has 11 residues. Germline V CDR1 and CDR2: MDHEN, SYDVKM. CDR3 sequence reads: CASLSGYEQFF. CDR3 bases: TGTGCCAGCCTGTCGGGGTATGAGCAGTTCTTC.

The chain employs TRBV10-1 and TRBJ2-5; 7 nucleotides align to TRBD1. Germline V gene data show CDR1 as WNHNN and CDR2 as SYGVQD (reference sequence). This CDR3 spans 16 amino acids. With 0 bases clipped from V and 1 base from J, the junction kept 5 bases outside the gene matches. CDR3 sequence (DNA): TGCGCCAGCAGTGAGTCGTGTCACAGGGGCCAAGAGACCCAGTACTTC. This encodes CASSESCHRGQETQYF.

The chain combines TRBV6-5 with TRBJ1-5; D not resolved. The CDR3 sequence is 13 residues long. Trimming left V 4 bases short and J 4 bases short, with 8 bases between. CDR1 is MNHEY and CDR2 is SVGAGI in the germline V gene. CDR3 loop: CASSSDGNQPQHF. DNA for the CDR3: TGTGCCAGCAGTTCGGACGGGAATCAGCCCCAGCATTTT.

The J gene is TRBJ1-2, the V gene TRBV28; D is undetermined. The CDR3 length is 12 residues. V was clipped by 4 bases and J by 3 bases, with 6 bases between them. CDR1 is MDHEN, CDR2 SYDVKM, per germline. For the CDR3, the DNA is TGTGCCAGCAGTTCGGACGACTATGGCTACACCTTC. It encodes CASSSDDYGYTF.

This clone was detected once. The chain employs TRBV6-6 and TRBJ1-1, with TRBD1 as a possible D gene (6 bases). Germline values: CDR1 MNHNY, CDR2 SVGAGI (reference sequence). This CDR3 has 13 amino acids. V shed 6 bases and J shed 7 bases, with 15 bases lying between them. This chain's CDR3 is CASRPTGKGEAFF. The CDR3 DNA is TGTGCCAGCAGGCCCACAGGGAAAGGTGAAGCTTTCTTT.

The chain uses TRBV5-1 and TRBJ2-2; D is unresolved. This CDR3 has 13 residues. Per the germline V gene, CDR1 is SGHRS and CDR2 is YFSETQ. V was shortened by 5 bases and J by 2 bases, with 7 bases between the two germline ends. CDR3 nucleotides: TGCGCCAGCAGGACCACCAACACCGGGGAGCTGTTTTTT. Translated, it gives CASRTTNTGELFF.

CDR3 nucleotide sequence: TGCGCCAGCAGCTTGGTAGAAGGGGGCGCGAATGGCTACACCTTC. Encoded protein: CASSLVEGGANGYTF. The gene calls are TRBV5-1 and TRBJ1-2; 7 nucleotides align to TRBD1. The germline V gene has CDR1 SGHRS and CDR2 YFSETQ. V was clipped by 0 bases and J by 6 bases; unmatched bases: 8. This CDR3 has 15 amino acids.

The V call is TRBV7-2, the J call TRBJ2-6; 9 nucleotides line up with TRBD1. Trimming cost V 5 bases and J 2 bases; bases outside gene matches: 1. The CDR3 sequence is 15 residues long. The germline gives CDR1 SGHTA, CDR2 FQGNSA. The CDR3 spells CASSRQGAGANVLTF. In nucleotides, the CDR3 is TGTGCCAGCAGCCGACAGGGGGCTGGGGCCAACGTCCTGACTTTC. Filled out from reference TRBV7-2 and TRBJ2-6, the complete variable domain reads GAGVSQSPSNKVTEKGKDVELRCDPISGHTALYWYRQSLGQGLEFLIYFQGNSAPDKSGLPSDRFSAERTGGSVSTLTIQRTQQEDSAVYLCASSRQGAGANVLTFGAGSRLTVL.

The V call is TRBV19, the J call TRBJ1-1; D is perhaps TRBD1 (6 bases). Germline CDR1 and CDR2: LNHDA and SQIVND (reference sequence). The CDR3 runs 15 residues. The germline V and J ends were trimmed by 4 bases and 5 bases, with 17 bases remaining between them. The CDR3 sequence is CASSTSPRGKTEAFF. CDR3 bases: TGTGCCAGTAGTACCTCCCCCAGGGGTAAGACTGAAGCTTTCTTT.

In this sample, this clone turned up a few times. The gene calls are TRBV9 and TRBJ1-5; TRBD1 agrees at 8 bases. This CDR3 has 14 residues. CDR1 SGDLS and CDR2 YYNGEE come from the germline V gene. Trimming cost V 3 bases and J 1 base; bases outside gene matches: 0. The CDR3 nucleotides read TGTGCCAGCAGCGGACAGGGGAGCAATCAGCCCCAGCATTTT. This codes for CASSGQGSNQPQHF.

The chain employs TRBV9 and TRBJ2-5; 10 bases line up with TRBD1. The CDR3 runs to 15 residues. V gave up 3 bases and J gave up 5 bases; unmatched junction bases: 7. The germline V gene encodes CDR1 SGDLS and CDR2 YYNGEE. This CDR3 is CASSEMTGGHETQYF. CDR3 DNA sequence: TGTGCCAGCAGCGAGATGACAGGGGGCCATGAGACCCAGTACTTC.

This rearrangement joins TRBV6-5 to TRBJ2-5; perhaps TRBD1 as D (6 bases). The V end lost 4 bases, the J end lost 5 bases, and 17 bases lay between the germline ends. Germline V CDR1 and CDR2: MNHEY, SVGAGI. CDR3 size: 15 residues. This CDR3 reads CASSSPSTGPETQYF. CDR3 nucleotides: TGTGCCAGCAGTTCTCCCTCGACAGGCCCTGAGACCCAGTACTTC.

The CDR3 is CASRGTGSYEQFF. The CDR3 DNA sequence: TGTGCCAGCAGGGGCACCGGGTCGTATGAGCAGTTCTTC. The chain combines TRBV6-5 with TRBJ2-1, with D uncertain. The germline V and J ends were trimmed by 6 bases and 8 bases, with 14 bases remaining between them. CDR1 is MNHEY and CDR2 is SVGAGI in the germline V gene. The CDR3 extends over 13 amino acids.

This clone was counted a single time. Other DNA sequences in the same sample also yield this CDR3. V gene TRBV30 combines with J gene TRBJ1-6; D is perhaps TRBD1 (6 bases). Germline CDR1 and CDR2: GTSNPN and SVGIG (reference sequence). The V gene lost 0 bases and the J gene lost 9 bases, with 9 bases spanning the gap. The CDR3 runs to 13 residues. CDR3 nucleotide sequence: TGTGCCTGGAGTGTACAGGGAGCTTCACCCCTCCACTTT. Its protein is CAWSVQGASPLHF.

A few counts support this clone. This rearrangement joins TRBV7-2 to TRBJ1-4; D unresolved. The CDR3 loop spans 12 amino acids. Germline V lookup: CDR1 SGHTA, CDR2 FQGNSA. Trimming took 5 bases from V and 4 from J, leaving 5 bases between them. CDR3 sequence: CASSPFNEKLFF. In nucleotides, the CDR3 is TGTGCCAGCAGCCCATTTAATGAAAAACTGTTTTTT.

The rearrangement joins TRBV19 to TRBJ2-5; 9 positions agree with TRBD2. The germline V gene encodes CDR1 LNHDA and CDR2 SQIVND (reference sequence). The CDR3 sequence is 15 residues long. The V gene end was trimmed by 4 bases and the J gene end by 2 bases; junction bases not matched to a gene: 5. The CDR3 spells CASSTGTSLQETQYF. CDR3 sequence (DNA): TGTGCCAGTAGTACTGGGACTAGCTTACAAGAGACCCAGTACTTC.

The J gene is TRBJ1-5, the V gene TRBV7-6, with D possibly being TRBD1 (5 bases). Germline V CDR1 and CDR2: SGHVS, FNYEAQ. The germline V and J ends were trimmed by 4 bases and 1 base, with 11 bases remaining between them. CDR3 length: 15 amino acids. CDR3 in amino acids: CASSSGVESNQPQHF. CDR3 in DNA: TGTGCCAGCAGCTCGGGGGTTGAGAGCAATCAGCCCCAGCATTTT.

The J gene is TRBJ1-2, the V gene TRBV4-1; TRBD1 matches 10 bases. Looked up from germline, CDR1 is MGHRA and CDR2 is YSYEKL. The CDR3 consists of 15 residues. The V gene end was trimmed by 5 bases and the J gene end by 2 bases; junction bases not matched to a gene: 5. Here the CDR3 reads CASSYGQGENYGYTF. In nucleotides, the CDR3 is TGCGCCAGCAGCTACGGACAGGGGGAAAACTATGGCTACACCTTC.

The V gene is TRBV2, the J gene TRBJ2-5; the match to TRBD1 covers 9 bases. The CDR3 contains 13 residues. Looked up from germline, CDR1 is SNHLY and CDR2 is FYNNEI. The V and J ends lost 6 bases and 3 bases, in that order; junction bases with no gene match: 2. In DNA form, the CDR3 reads TGTGCCAGCAGACGGGACAGGGAAGAGACCCAGTACTTC. This translates into CASRRDREETQYF.

This clone was observed a few times. This chain's CDR3 is CASSRDNYGYTF. The CDR3 DNA follows: TGTGCCAGCAGCCGGGACAACTATGGCTACACCTTC. The chain joins TRBV25-1 to TRBJ1-2; maybe TRBD1 (5 bases). There are 12 residues in the CDR3. Trimming removed 6 bases at V and 2 bases at J, with 7 bases between. CDR1 and CDR2 (germline): MGHDK, SYGVNS.

The V call is TRBV29-1, the J call TRBJ2-2; D is unclear. Between the trimmed V and J ends, which lost 1 base and 5 bases, there was a span of 8 bases. Germline V CDR1 and CDR2: SQVTM, ANQGSEA. The CDR3 length is 13 residues. The CDR3 sequence is CSVEGPRTGELFF. CDR3 DNA: TGCAGCGTTGAAGGGCCCCGGACCGGGGAGCTGTTTTTT.

This chain connects TRBV6-6 to TRBJ1-1; a weak D match, TRBD1 (6 bases). Trimming removed 5 bases from V and 8 bases from J, with 12 bases in between. CDR3 length: 12 amino acids. The germline V gene has CDR1 MNHNY and CDR2 SVGAGI (reference sequence). The CDR3, as DNA: TGTGCCAGCAGTGACCCGGGACAAGAAGCTTTCTTT. Residues: CASSDPGQEAFF.